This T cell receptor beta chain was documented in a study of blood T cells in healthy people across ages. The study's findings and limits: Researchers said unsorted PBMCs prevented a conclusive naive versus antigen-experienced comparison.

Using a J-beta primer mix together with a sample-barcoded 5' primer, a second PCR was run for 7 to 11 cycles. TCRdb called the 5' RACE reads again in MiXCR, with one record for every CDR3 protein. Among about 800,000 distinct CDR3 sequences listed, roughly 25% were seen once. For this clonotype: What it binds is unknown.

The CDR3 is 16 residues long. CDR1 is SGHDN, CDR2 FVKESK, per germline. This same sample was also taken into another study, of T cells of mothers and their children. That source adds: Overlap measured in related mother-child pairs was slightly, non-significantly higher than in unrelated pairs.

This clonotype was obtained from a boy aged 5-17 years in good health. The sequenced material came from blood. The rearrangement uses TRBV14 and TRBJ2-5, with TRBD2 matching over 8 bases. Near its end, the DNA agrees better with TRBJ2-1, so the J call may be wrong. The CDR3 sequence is CASSQDVVAGIGEQFF. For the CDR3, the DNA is TGTGCCAGCAGCCAAGATGTCGTAGCGGGAATCGGTGAGCAGTTCTTC.